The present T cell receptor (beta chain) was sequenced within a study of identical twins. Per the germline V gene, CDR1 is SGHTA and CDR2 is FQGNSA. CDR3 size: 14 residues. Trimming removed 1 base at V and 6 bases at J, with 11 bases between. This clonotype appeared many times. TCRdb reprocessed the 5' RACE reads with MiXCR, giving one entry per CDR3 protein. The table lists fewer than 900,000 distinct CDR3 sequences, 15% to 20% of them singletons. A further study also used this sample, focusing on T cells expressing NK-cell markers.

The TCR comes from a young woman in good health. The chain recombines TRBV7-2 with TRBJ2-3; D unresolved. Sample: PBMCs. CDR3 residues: CASSLGRPPDTQYF. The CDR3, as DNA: TGTGCCAGCAGCTTAGGGCGGCCCCCGGATACGCAGTATTTT.